This T cell receptor beta chain was documented in a study of blood T cell repertoires in COVID-19. For the study at large: The United States, Italy and Spain provided the acute and convalescent COVID-19 samples. From T cells, B-cell-depleted T cells, or PBMCs came the material, which was cDNA or gDNA.

Enrolled during active infection, Seattle patients were then followed longitudinally. Per the original data handling: Estimates of nucleated cell counts were drawn from the amplification of reference gene primers. The data were produced by immunoSEQ multiplex PCR, yet TCRdb's version contains in-frame clones alone and is incomplete. V and J calls and clone size are those listed in that table; D and trimming were worked out from the DNA. The sample comprises some 190,000 clones, 75% to 85% of which are singletons, and 11% rests with the top ten. The CDR3 totals 15 residues. Germline V CDR1 and CDR2: SGHRS, YFSETQ. V was shortened by 3 bases and J by 1 base, with 8 bases between the two germline ends.

The chain uses TRBV5-1 and TRBJ2-6, with D possibly matching TRBD1 (6 bases). The receptor's source is a middle-aged woman with COVID-19, enrolled during active disease. The sequenced sample consisted of peripheral blood. The CDR3 DNA reads TGCGCCAGCAGCTCCACAGGGTCTGGGGCCAACGTCCTGACTTTC. It is translated as CASSSTGSGANVLTF. The whole variable domain, filled in from reference TRBV5-1 and TRBJ2-6, reads KAGVTQTPRYLIKTRGQQVTLSCSPISGHRSVSWYQQTPGQGLQFLFEYFSETQRNKGNFPGRFSGRQFSNSRSEMNVSTLELGDSALYLCASSSTGSGANVLTFGAGSRLTVL.